This T cell receptor (beta chain) was obtained from a study of blood T cell repertoires in COVID-19. Measured with immunoSEQ multiplex PCR; TCRdb has only the in-frame clones, and not every one. The sample yields about 200,000 clones, approximately 90% seen once. Sequencing used peripheral blood. This clonotype originated in a man in his forties with active or convalescent COVID-19.

The CDR3 loop is CASSQDQYHGVSGYTF. The CDR3, as DNA: TGCGCCAGCAGCCAAGATCAGTATCACGGGGTTAGTGGCTACACCTTC. This chain joins TRBV4-1 and TRBJ1-2; D gene ambiguous. Trimming stripped 0 bases from V and 7 bases from J, with 18 bases between. Germline CDR1 and CDR2: MGHRA and YSYEKL. The CDR3 runs to 16 residues.